Described below is a single TCR beta chain sequence and its context. Combining a sample-barcoded 5' primer with a J-beta primer mix, a second PCR ran for roughly 7 to 12 cycles. Each CDR3 protein is one row after TCRdb ran MiXCR on the 5' RACE reads. The sample carries 750,000 to 1,000,000 distinct CDR3 sequences, roughly 28% recorded once. The amount of total RNA extracted per sample was at least 5.5 micrograms. This sample is part of a study of blood T cells in healthy people across ages. A further study also used this sample, focusing on T cells of mothers and their children. As that report states: Donors were a few healthy Caucasian mothers and their six children. Around 3 million TCR beta reads per child versus over 9 million per mother. Within related and unrelated pairs, thymic selection shapes TCR recombination output in a similar way.

The specimen was blood. This clonotype was obtained from a woman in her forties in good health.

The CDR3 here is CSVYTGGTEAFF. CDR3 coding DNA: TGCAGCGTTTATACAGGGGGCACTGAAGCTTTCTTT. The V gene is TRBV29-1, the J gene TRBJ1-1, with 8 nucleotides matching TRBD1. V lost 5 bases, J lost 4 bases, and 3 bases stayed unmatched. Germline V CDR1 and CDR2: SQVTM, ANQGSEA. The CDR3 loop spans 12 amino acids.